The 5 T cell receptor beta chains presented below share a single source sample, sequenced in a study of control samples from healthy donors and cancer patients. Profiling relied on immunoSEQ multiplex PCR, and the TCRdb table lists in-frame clones only, not all of them. This table has around 100,000 clones, about 90% appearing once. The specimen sequenced was blood. These receptors were collected from a woman aged 45-60 years in good health.

With respect to this clone: Other DNA sequences in this specimen translate into the identical CDR3. J is TRBJ2-3 and V is TRBV5-1; 7 bases match TRBD2. There are 14 residues in the CDR3. With 3 bases clipped from V and 3 bases from J, the junction kept 4 bases outside the gene matches. The germline V gene encodes CDR1 SGHRS and CDR2 YFSETQ. CDR3 coding DNA: TGCGCCAGCAGCTCTGGACTAGATACAGATACGCAGTATTTT. Protein product: CASSSGLDTDTQYF.

The chain couples TRBV5-1 to TRBJ2-2, with D uncertain. The CDR3 spans 14 residues. Germline V lookup: CDR1 SGHRS, CDR2 YFSETQ. V lost 0 bases to trimming and J lost 4 bases, with 7 bases between them. This chain's CDR3 is CASSLGWGTGELFF. CDR3 coding DNA: TGCGCCAGCAGCTTGGGGTGGGGCACCGGGGAGCTGTTTTTT.

The CDR3: CASSLGGYGYTF. In DNA form, the CDR3 reads TGCGCCAGCAGCTTGGGGGGCTATGGCTACACCTTC. The J gene is TRBJ1-2, the V gene TRBV5-1; D not resolved. V lost 0 bases to trimming and J lost 4 bases, with 4 bases between them. Germline assignment: CDR1 SGHRS and CDR2 YFSETQ. The CDR3 has 12 residues.

The V call is TRBV4-3, the J call TRBJ1-2; possible D gene TRBD1, 5 bases. In germline, CDR1 is LGHNA, CDR2 YSLEER. The CDR3 covers 16 residues. Trimming left V 1 base short and J 0 bases short, with 12 bases between. This CDR3 reads CASSQVGTRANYGYTF. The CDR3 DNA reads TGCGCCAGCAGCCAAGTGGGGACGCGAGCTAACTATGGCTACACCTTC.

The J gene is TRBJ2-2, the V gene TRBV12-5; 7 bases are shared with TRBD1. Germline CDR1 LGHNT, CDR2 FRNRAP. The CDR3 covers 14 residues. V was clipped by 8 bases and J by 1 base; unmatched bases: 4. The CDR3 coding sequence is TGTGCTAGTAATGGACAGGTGAACACCGGGGAGCTGTTTTTT. This sequence encodes CASNGQVNTGELFF. Variable domain in full (rest from reference TRBV12-5 and TRBJ2-2): DARVTQTPRHKVTEMGQEVTMRCQPILGHNTVFWYRQTMMQGLELLAYFRNRAPLDDSGMPKDRFSAEMPDATLATLKIQPSEPRDSAVYFCASNGQVNTGELFFGEGSRLTVL.